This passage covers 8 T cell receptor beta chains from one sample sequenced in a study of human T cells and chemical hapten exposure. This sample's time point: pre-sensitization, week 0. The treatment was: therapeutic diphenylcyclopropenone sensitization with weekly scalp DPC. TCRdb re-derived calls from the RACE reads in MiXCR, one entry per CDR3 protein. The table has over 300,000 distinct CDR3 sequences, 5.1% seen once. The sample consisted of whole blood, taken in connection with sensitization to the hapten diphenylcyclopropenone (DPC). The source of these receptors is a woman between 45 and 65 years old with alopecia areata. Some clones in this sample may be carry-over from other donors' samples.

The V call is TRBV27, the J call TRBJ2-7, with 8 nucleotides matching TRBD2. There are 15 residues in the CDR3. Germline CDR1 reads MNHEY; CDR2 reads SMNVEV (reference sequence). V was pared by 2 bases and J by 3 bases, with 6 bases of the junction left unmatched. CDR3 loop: CASSLTGTSLYEQYF. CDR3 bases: TGTGCCAGCAGTTTAACTGGGACTAGTCTCTACGAGCAGTACTTC.

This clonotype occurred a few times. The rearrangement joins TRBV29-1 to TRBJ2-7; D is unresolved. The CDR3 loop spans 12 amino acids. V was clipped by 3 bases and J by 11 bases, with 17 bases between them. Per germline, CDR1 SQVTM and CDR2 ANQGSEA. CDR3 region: CSVDDEASDKYF. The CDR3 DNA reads TGCAGCGTTGACGATGAGGCGAGTGACAAGTACTTC.

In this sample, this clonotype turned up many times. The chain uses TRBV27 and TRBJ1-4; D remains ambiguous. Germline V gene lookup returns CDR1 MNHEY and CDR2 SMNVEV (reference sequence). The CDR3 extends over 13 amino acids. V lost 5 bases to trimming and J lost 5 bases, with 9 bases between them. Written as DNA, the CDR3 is TGTGCCAGCAGTCTGCCTGGGAATGAAAAACTGTTTTTT. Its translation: CASSLPGNEKLFF.

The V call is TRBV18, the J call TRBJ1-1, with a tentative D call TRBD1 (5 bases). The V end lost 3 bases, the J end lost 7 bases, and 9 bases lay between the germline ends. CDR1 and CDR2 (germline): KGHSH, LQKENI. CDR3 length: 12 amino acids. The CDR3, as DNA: TGTGCCAGCTCACCTCAGGGAGATGAAGCTTTCTTT. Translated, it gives CASSPQGDEAFF.

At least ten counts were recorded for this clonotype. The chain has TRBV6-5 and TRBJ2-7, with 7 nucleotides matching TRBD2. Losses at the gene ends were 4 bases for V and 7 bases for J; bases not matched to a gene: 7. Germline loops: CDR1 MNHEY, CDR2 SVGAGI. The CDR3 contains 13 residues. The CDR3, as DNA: TGTGCCAGCAGTTCTACTAGCGTCGGGGAGCAGTACTTC. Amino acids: CASSSTSVGEQYF.

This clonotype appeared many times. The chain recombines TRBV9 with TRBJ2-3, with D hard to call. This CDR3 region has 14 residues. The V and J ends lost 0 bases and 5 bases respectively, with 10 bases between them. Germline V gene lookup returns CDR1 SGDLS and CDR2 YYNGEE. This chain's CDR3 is CASSVDLTGDTQYF. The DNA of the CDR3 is TGTGCCAGCAGCGTAGACTTAACCGGAGATACGCAGTATTTT.

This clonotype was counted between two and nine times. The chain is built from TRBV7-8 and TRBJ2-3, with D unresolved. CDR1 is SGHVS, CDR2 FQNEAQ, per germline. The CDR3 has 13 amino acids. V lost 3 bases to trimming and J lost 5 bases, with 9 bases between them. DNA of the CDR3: TGTGCCAGCAGCTTTGACTCTGGAGATACGCAGTATTTT. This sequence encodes CASSFDSGDTQYF.

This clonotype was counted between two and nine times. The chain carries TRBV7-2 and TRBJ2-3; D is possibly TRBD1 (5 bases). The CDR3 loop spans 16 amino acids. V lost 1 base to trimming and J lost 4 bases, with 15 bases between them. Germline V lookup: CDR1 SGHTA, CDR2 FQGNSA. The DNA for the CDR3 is TGTGCCAGCAGCTTAGGGGGTAACCTAGGGGCAGATACGCAGTATTTT. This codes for CASSLGGNLGADTQYF.